These T cell receptor beta chains were read from a single sample in a study of human T cells and chemical hapten exposure. Each CDR3 protein is one row after TCRdb ran MiXCR on the RACE reads. The top ten clones hold approximately 4% of a sample with tens of thousands of distinct CDR3 sequences, about 10% of them seen once. The sequencing used whole blood, collected in connection with sensitization to the hapten diphenylcyclopropenone (DPC). Receptors originate from a woman aged 45-60 years with alopecia areata. Some clones in this sample may be carry-over from other donors' samples. CDR3s include the opening cysteine and the closing phenylalanine or tryptophan. D genes are given only for firm matches. Clone size is given for some rows only: seen once, a few or many times, or a class if the clone is expanded.

V gene: TRBV7-2
J gene: TRBJ1-2
clone size: many
D gene: -
CDR3 DNA: TGTGCCAGCAGCTTAGCGGCCGCAGTCTTTTCAGGCTACACCTTC
CDR3 protein: CASSLAAAVFSGYTF

V gene: TRBV20-1
J gene: TRBJ1-1
clone size: many
D gene: -
CDR3 DNA: TGCAGTGCTAGAGTATCGCCAGGACCGAACACTGAAGCTTTCTTT
CDR3 protein: CSARVSPGPNTEAFF

V gene: TRBV11-3
J gene: TRBJ2-7
clone size: few
D gene: -
CDR3 DNA: TGTGCCAGCAGCCGGGACTCCTTGGGCGAGCAGTACTTC
CDR3 protein: CASSRDSLGEQYF

V gene: TRBV20-1
J gene: TRBJ1-5
clone size: many
D gene: -
CDR3 DNA: TGCAGTGCTAGTCCTGATAGCAATCAGCCCCAGCATTTT
CDR3 protein: CSASPDSNQPQHF

V gene: TRBV19
J gene: TRBJ1-5
clone size: few
D gene: -
CDR3 DNA: TGTGCCACCCAAGAGAAGGGCAATCAGCCCCAGCATTTT
CDR3 protein: CATQEKGNQPQHF

V gene: TRBV15
J gene: TRBJ2-3
clone size: many
D gene: TRBD2
CDR3 DNA: TGTGCCACCAGCAGAGATAGGGGGACTAGCGGGGTTAGCACAGATACGCAGTATTTT
CDR3 protein: CATSRDRGTSGVSTDTQYF

V gene: TRBV29-1
J gene: TRBJ2-1
clone size: few
D gene: TRBD1
CDR3 DNA: TGCAGCGTTGATCCGACAGGGCCCTACAATGAGCAGTTCTTC
CDR3 protein: CSVDPTGPYNEQFF

V gene: TRBV14
J gene: TRBJ2-7
clone size: many
D gene: TRBD1
CDR3 DNA: TGTGCCAGCAGCCGGAGGGGACAGGGAATTTACGAGCAGTACTTC
CDR3 protein: CASSRRGQGIYEQYF

V gene: TRBV12-3/TRBV12-4
J gene: TRBJ2-2
clone size: many
D gene: -
CDR3 DNA: TGTGCCAGCAGGTTAGGGGGTTCGAACACCGGGGAGCTGTTTTTT
CDR3 protein: CASRLGGSNTGELFF

V gene: TRBV18
J gene: TRBJ2-5
clone size: -
D gene: TRBD2
CDR3 DNA: TGTGCCAGCTCACAGACTAGCGGGGGGAAAGAGACCCAGTACTTC
CDR3 protein: CASSQTSGGKETQYF

V gene: TRBV4-3
J gene: TRBJ2-3
clone size: many
D gene: -
CDR3 DNA: TGCGCCAGCAGCCAAGCCGTCTGGGATACGCAGTATTTT
CDR3 protein: CASSQAVWDTQYF

V gene: TRBV4-3
J gene: TRBJ1-2
clone size: -
D gene: -
CDR3 DNA: TGCGCCAGCAGCCAAGATCTTCCGGTCTATGGCTACACCTTC
CDR3 protein: CASSQDLPVYGYTF

V gene: TRBV20-1
J gene: TRBJ2-7
clone size: -
D gene: TRBD2
CDR3 DNA: TGCAGTGCTAGAGATCGATCCGGGCGGGGGATCAACGAGCAGTACTTC
CDR3 protein: CSARDRSGRGINEQYF

V gene: TRBV18
J gene: TRBJ2-7
clone size: few
D gene: -
CDR3 DNA: TGTGCCAGCTCCGACTTGTACTACGAGCAGTACTTC
CDR3 protein: CASSDLYYEQYF

V gene: TRBV18
J gene: TRBJ1-1
clone size: -
D gene: TRBD1
CDR3 DNA: TGTGCCAGCTCGCAGGACAGGCAAGGTGATGAAGCTTTCTTT
CDR3 protein: CASSQDRQGDEAFF

V gene: TRBV7-2
J gene: TRBJ1-5
clone size: many
D gene: -
CDR3 DNA: TGTGCCAGCAGCTCCGGGACCTTGAGCAATCAGCCCCAGCATTTT
CDR3 protein: CASSSGTLSNQPQHF

V gene: TRBV6-2/TRBV6-3
J gene: TRBJ2-3
clone size: many
D gene: -
CDR3 DNA: TGTGCCACCCCGCCGGGTGCCGGCGGGGGCGACCTTAGCACAGATACGCAGTATTTT
CDR3 protein: CATPPGAGGGDLSTDTQYF

V gene: TRBV12-5
J gene: TRBJ1-1
clone size: few
D gene: -
CDR3 DNA: TGTGCTAGTGGTTCGGGGGGGCGTACTGAAGCTTTCTTT
CDR3 protein: CASGSGGRTEAFF

V gene: TRBV28
J gene: TRBJ2-3
clone size: -
D gene: -
CDR3 DNA: TGTGCCAGCAGTTTACCCCCCGTAGACACAGATACGCAGTATTTT
CDR3 protein: CASSLPPVDTDTQYF

V gene: TRBV6-5
J gene: TRBJ2-2
clone size: few
D gene: TRBD2
CDR3 DNA: TGTGCCAGCAGCGCTGTAGCGGGCACCGGGGAGCTGTTTTTT
CDR3 protein: CASSAVAGTGELFF

V gene: TRBV11-1
J gene: TRBJ2-7
clone size: many
D gene: TRBD1
CDR3 DNA: TGTGCCAGCAGCTTCTGGGACAGGGGGCAGGAGCAGTACTTC
CDR3 protein: CASSFWDRGQEQYF

V gene: TRBV20-1
J gene: TRBJ1-5
clone size: many
D gene: -
CDR3 DNA: TGCAGTGCTAGAGAGGGGGCGAAATTCAATCAGCCCCAGCATTTT
CDR3 protein: CSAREGAKFNQPQHF

V gene: TRBV6-2/TRBV6-3
J gene: TRBJ2-5
clone size: few
D gene: -
CDR3 DNA: TGTGCCAGCAGTTATTACAAAGAGACCCAGTACTTC
CDR3 protein: CASSYYKETQYF

V gene: TRBV29-1
J gene: TRBJ2-3
clone size: many
D gene: -
CDR3 DNA: TGCAGCGTTAGAAACCTTGCTAGCACAGATACGCAGTATTTT
CDR3 protein: CSVRNLASTDTQYF

V gene: TRBV25-1
J gene: TRBJ1-1
clone size: many
D gene: TRBD1
CDR3 DNA: TGTGCCAGCAGTCTCCTAGGGACAGTGAACACTGAAGCTTTCTTT
CDR3 protein: CASSLLGTVNTEAFF

V gene: TRBV19
J gene: TRBJ2-1
clone size: -
D gene: -
CDR3 DNA: TGTGCCAGTATCTGGACTATATCGAGCTCCTACAATGAGCAGTTCTTC
CDR3 protein: CASIWTISSSYNEQFF

V gene: TRBV29-1
J gene: TRBJ1-1
clone size: few
D gene: -
CDR3 DNA: TGCAGCGTTGAAGATCCGCAATCAGGGGCGGGGGAAGCTTTCTTT
CDR3 protein: CSVEDPQSGAGEAFF

V gene: TRBV7-3
J gene: TRBJ1-6
clone size: -
D gene: -
CDR3 DNA: TGTGCCAGCAGCTTAACGATGGGGGGCTCACCCCTCCACTTT
CDR3 protein: CASSLTMGGSPLHF

V gene: TRBV10-3
J gene: TRBJ1-1
clone size: many
D gene: -
CDR3 DNA: TGTGCCACCAGTGAAGGATCTCGAGGGACTGAAGCTTTCTTT
CDR3 protein: CATSEGSRGTEAFF

V gene: TRBV9
J gene: TRBJ2-3
clone size: many
D gene: -
CDR3 DNA: TGTGCCAGCAGCGTAGGTACAGCCGACACAGATACGCAGTATTTT
CDR3 protein: CASSVGTADTDTQYF

V gene: TRBV11-2
J gene: TRBJ1-1
clone size: many
D gene: -
CDR3 DNA: TGTGCCAGCAGCCCGTTGAGGGGACGTGAAGCTTTCTTT
CDR3 protein: CASSPLRGREAFF

V gene: TRBV6-6
J gene: TRBJ2-5
clone size: few
D gene: -
CDR3 DNA: TGTGCCAGTGGGAGAGAGCTGGAGACCCAGTACTTC
CDR3 protein: CASGRELETQYF

V gene: TRBV6-2/TRBV6-3
J gene: TRBJ2-7
clone size: many
D gene: -
CDR3 DNA: TGTGCCAGCAAGACTACGGCCCCAGCCCACGAGCAGTACTTC
CDR3 protein: CASKTTAPAHEQYF

V gene: TRBV7-2
J gene: TRBJ2-1
clone size: -
D gene: TRBD2
CDR3 DNA: TGTGCCAGCAGCTTAGCAGGGACTAGCGGTAGGTATGAGCAGTTCTTC
CDR3 protein: CASSLAGTSGRYEQFF

V gene: TRBV4-3
J gene: TRBJ1-3
clone size: many
D gene: TRBD1
CDR3 DNA: TGCGCCAGCAGCCCGGGGGTTACCGGGACAGGGGGAAACACCATATATTTT
CDR3 protein: CASSPGVTGTGGNTIYF

V gene: TRBV4-3
J gene: TRBJ1-2
clone size: many
D gene: -
CDR3 DNA: TGCGCCAGCAGCCAAGGCCCTGGCGCACGTGGCTACACCTTC
CDR3 protein: CASSQGPGARGYTF

V gene: TRBV5-6
J gene: TRBJ1-1
clone size: few
D gene: TRBD1
CDR3 DNA: TGTGCCAGCAGCTTCCTCGCTACAGGGGGTGCGACTGAAGCTTTCTTT
CDR3 protein: CASSFLATGGATEAFF

V gene: TRBV29-1
J gene: TRBJ2-2
clone size: many
D gene: -
CDR3 DNA: TGCAGCGCCAGGGGATTGACCGGGGAGCTGTTTTTT
CDR3 protein: CSARGLTGELFF

V gene: TRBV6-6
J gene: TRBJ1-4
clone size: -
D gene: -
CDR3 DNA: TGTGCCAGCAACTCTGGACCGGGGATAAATGAAAAACTGTTTTTT
CDR3 protein: CASNSGPGINEKLFF

V gene: TRBV5-1
J gene: TRBJ2-1
clone size: many
D gene: -
CDR3 DNA: TGCGCCAGCAATAGAGGGATTCAGTATGAGCAGTTCTTC
CDR3 protein: CASNRGIQYEQFF

V gene: TRBV18
J gene: TRBJ2-2
clone size: few
D gene: TRBD2
CDR3 DNA: TGTGCCAGCTCACCGTCGGGACTAGCAGGGACCGGGGAGCTGTTTTTT
CDR3 protein: CASSPSGLAGTGELFF

V gene: TRBV28
J gene: TRBJ2-1
clone size: many
D gene: TRBD2
CDR3 DNA: TGTGCCAGCAGTCCGCGGCCGGGACTAGAAAATGAGCAGTTCTTC
CDR3 protein: CASSPRPGLENEQFF

V gene: TRBV7-9
J gene: TRBJ1-1
clone size: few
D gene: TRBD1
CDR3 DNA: TGTGCCAGCAGCTCGAACCGGGACAGAAGCGAAGCTTTCTTT
CDR3 protein: CASSSNRDRSEAFF

V gene: TRBV10-1
J gene: TRBJ2-5
clone size: few
D gene: -
CDR3 DNA: TGCGCCAGCAGTGAGTCCCGGACGCTAAGAGAGACCCAGTACTTC
CDR3 protein: CASSESRTLRETQYF

V gene: TRBV5-4
J gene: TRBJ2-7
clone size: -
D gene: TRBD2
CDR3 DNA: TGTGCCAGCATCCGAGCGGGAGCGAGCTCCTACGAGCAGTACTTC
CDR3 protein: CASIRAGASSYEQYF

V gene: TRBV7-9
J gene: TRBJ2-1
clone size: many
D gene: -
CDR3 DNA: TGTGCCAGCGGCCGAGTCCGGGGGCGTGAAAATGAGCAGTTCTTC
CDR3 protein: CASGRVRGRENEQFF

V gene: TRBV7-3
J gene: TRBJ2-5
clone size: -
D gene: -
CDR3 DNA: TGTGCCAGCAGCTTATCCGGGGCCCCCCAAGAGACCCAGTACTTC
CDR3 protein: CASSLSGAPQETQYF

V gene: TRBV7-6
J gene: TRBJ1-1
clone size: many
D gene: -
CDR3 DNA: TGTGCCAGCAGCTTAGCCCCATGGAGAGACACTGAAGCTTTCTTT
CDR3 protein: CASSLAPWRDTEAFF

V gene: TRBV7-8
J gene: TRBJ2-3
clone size: many
D gene: TRBD2
CDR3 DNA: TGTGCCAGCAGCATGAGGACTAGCGCTCCAGATACGCAGTATTTT
CDR3 protein: CASSMRTSAPDTQYF

V gene: TRBV7-9
J gene: TRBJ2-5
clone size: many
D gene: TRBD1
CDR3 DNA: TGTGCCAGCACTGCCGGGACAGGCGGCTTGAGGGGAGAGACCCAGTACTTC
CDR3 protein: CASTAGTGGLRGETQYF

V gene: TRBV15
J gene: TRBJ1-1
clone size: many
D gene: -
CDR3 DNA: TGTGCCACCAGCAGAGATTTTTGGGGTAACACTGAAGCTTTCTTT
CDR3 protein: CATSRDFWGNTEAFF

V gene: TRBV20-1
J gene: TRBJ2-7
clone size: -
D gene: -
CDR3 DNA: TGCAGTGCTAGAGGTACCTACAGGGACGAGCAGTACTTC
CDR3 protein: CSARGTYRDEQYF

V gene: TRBV28
J gene: TRBJ1-5
clone size: few
D gene: -
CDR3 DNA: TGTGCCAGCAGTTTATGGGGCAGCTCGCGTGCGCCCCAGCATTTT
CDR3 protein: CASSLWGSSRAPQHF

V gene: TRBV6-1
J gene: TRBJ1-2
clone size: few
D gene: -
CDR3 DNA: TGTGCCAGCAGTGAAGCGTGGGCAGGGAATGGCTACACCTTC
CDR3 protein: CASSEAWAGNGYTF

V gene: TRBV6-2/TRBV6-3
J gene: TRBJ2-6
clone size: -
D gene: -
CDR3 DNA: TGTGCCAGCAGAACAAGATCTGGGGCCAACGTCCTGACTTTC
CDR3 protein: CASRTRSGANVLTF

V gene: TRBV12-3/TRBV12-4
J gene: TRBJ2-2
clone size: few
D gene: -
CDR3 DNA: TGTGCCAGCAGAACCGGGACACCGAACACCGGGGAGCTGTTTTTT
CDR3 protein: CASRTGTPNTGELFF

V gene: TRBV29-1
J gene: TRBJ1-1
clone size: -
D gene: -
CDR3 DNA: TGCAGCGGTAGCAGGGTGTTGGACACTGAAGCTTTCTTT
CDR3 protein: CSGSRVLDTEAFF